Listed here is a single TCR beta chain. Its cognate antigen is unknown. Trimming pared 4 bases from V and 2 bases from J, leaving 11 bases between. CDR1 SGHVS and CDR2 FQNEAQ come from the germline V gene. This CDR3 region has 14 residues. The record originates from a study of Ad26.COV2.S vaccination and SARS-CoV-2 variants. At the level of the study: Trial arm assignment for the donor was COV1001 Ad26.COV2.S.

Broader study findings: Researchers cautioned that TCR breadth and depth analyses may have underestimated total T cell responses. Participants given vaccine showed non-spike TCR breadth similar to that of placebo recipients.

Generated by immunoSEQ multiplex PCR, the TCRdb table keeps only in-frame clones and is missing some. The sample carries more than 250,000 clones, about 89% recorded once. Specified treatment: approximately 18 received Ad26.COV2.S at low or high dose, single or two shots; 5 received placebo; per-sample allocation not given. The samples date from day 63 after the first vaccine or placebo injection. The sample here was peripheral blood, taken in a trial of Ad26.COV2.S vaccine versus placebo. The chain links TRBV7-8 to TRBJ1-1; D may be TRBD1 (5 bases). This clonotype was obtained from a person between 18 and 65 years old who received the Ad26.COV2.S COVID-19 vaccine or a placebo. In DNA form, the CDR3 reads TGTGCCAGCAGCTGGGGACGGGGAAACACTGAAGCTTTCTTT. This codes for CASSWGRGNTEAFF.